This entry describes one TCR beta chain. The use of a sample-barcoded 5' primer and a J-beta primer mix characterized a second PCR of about 7 to 12 cycles. TCRdb re-called the 5' RACE reads with MiXCR, one entry per CDR3 protein. This sample yields over 500,000 distinct CDR3 sequences, of which around 52% are seen a single time; around an eighth belongs to the top ten. Caucasian individuals from Russia who were healthy and aged roughly 6 to 100 acted as donors. This sample is drawn from a study of blood T cells in healthy people across ages. The specimen was blood. This TCR derives from a woman older than 75 in good health.

The chain's CDR3 is CASSFAGKEPYEQYF. CDR3 DNA: TGTGCCAGCAGTTTTGCCGGAAAAGAACCCTACGAGCAGTACTTC. The chain couples TRBV28 to TRBJ2-7; D remains ambiguous. The CDR3 runs 15 residues. From germline, CDR1 is MDHEN and CDR2 SYDVKM. V was shortened by 3 bases and J by 2 bases, with 14 bases between the two germline ends.